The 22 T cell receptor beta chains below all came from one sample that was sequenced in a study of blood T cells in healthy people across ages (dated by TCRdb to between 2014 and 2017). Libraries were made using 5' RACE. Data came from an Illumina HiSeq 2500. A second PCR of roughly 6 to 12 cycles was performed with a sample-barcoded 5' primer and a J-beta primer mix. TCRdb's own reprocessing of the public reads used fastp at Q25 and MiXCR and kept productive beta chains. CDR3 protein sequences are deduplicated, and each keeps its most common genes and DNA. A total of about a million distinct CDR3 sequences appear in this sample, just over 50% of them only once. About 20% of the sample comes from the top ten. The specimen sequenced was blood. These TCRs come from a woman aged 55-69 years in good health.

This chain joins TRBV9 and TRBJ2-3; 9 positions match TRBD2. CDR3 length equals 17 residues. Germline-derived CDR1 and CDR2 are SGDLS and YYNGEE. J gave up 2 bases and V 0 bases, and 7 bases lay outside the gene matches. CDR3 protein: CASSVEGGGRATDTQYF. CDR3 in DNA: TGTGCCAGCAGCGTAGAAGGCGGCGGGAGGGCCACAGATACGCAGTATTTT.

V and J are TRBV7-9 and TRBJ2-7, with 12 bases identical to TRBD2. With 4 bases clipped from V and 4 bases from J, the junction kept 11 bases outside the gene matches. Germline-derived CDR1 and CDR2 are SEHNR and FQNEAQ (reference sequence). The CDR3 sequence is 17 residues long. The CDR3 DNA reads TGTGCCAGCAGCTCCTCTACGACTAGCGGGAGACAGTACGAGCAGTACTTC. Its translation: CASSSSTTSGRQYEQYF.

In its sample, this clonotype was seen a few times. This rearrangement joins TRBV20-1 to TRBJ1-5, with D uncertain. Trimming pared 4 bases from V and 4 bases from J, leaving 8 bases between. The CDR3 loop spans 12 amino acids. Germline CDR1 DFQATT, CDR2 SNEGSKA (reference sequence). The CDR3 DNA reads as TGCAGTGCTAAGGAGGGAAATCAGCCCCAGCATTTT. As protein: CSAKEGNQPQHF.

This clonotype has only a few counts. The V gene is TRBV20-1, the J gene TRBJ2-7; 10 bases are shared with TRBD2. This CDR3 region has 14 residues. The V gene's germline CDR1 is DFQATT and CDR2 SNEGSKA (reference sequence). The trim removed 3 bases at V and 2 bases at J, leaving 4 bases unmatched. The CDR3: CSASRLAGAYEQYF. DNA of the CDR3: TGCAGTGCTAGTCGGCTAGCGGGAGCCTACGAGCAGTACTTC.

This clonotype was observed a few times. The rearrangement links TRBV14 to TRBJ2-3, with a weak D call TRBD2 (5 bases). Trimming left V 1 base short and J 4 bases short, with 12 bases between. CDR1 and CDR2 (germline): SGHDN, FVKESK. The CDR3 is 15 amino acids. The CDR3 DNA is TGTGCCAGCAGCCAAGGGGGAGCATCATCAGATACGCAGTATTTT. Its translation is CASSQGGASSDTQYF.

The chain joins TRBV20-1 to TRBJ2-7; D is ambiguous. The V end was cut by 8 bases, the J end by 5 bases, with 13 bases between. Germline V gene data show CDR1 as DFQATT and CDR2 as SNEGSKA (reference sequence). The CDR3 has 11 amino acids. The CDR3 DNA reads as TGCAGTATCTCAATAGCCAACGAGCAGTACTTC. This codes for CSISIANEQYF.

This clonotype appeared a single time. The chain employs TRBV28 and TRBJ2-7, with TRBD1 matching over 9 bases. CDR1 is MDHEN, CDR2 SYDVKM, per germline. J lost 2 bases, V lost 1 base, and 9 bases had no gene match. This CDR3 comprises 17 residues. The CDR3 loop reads CASSLSGQRDRAYEQYF. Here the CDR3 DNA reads TGTGCCAGCAGTTTATCTGGACAAAGGGACAGGGCCTACGAGCAGTACTTC.

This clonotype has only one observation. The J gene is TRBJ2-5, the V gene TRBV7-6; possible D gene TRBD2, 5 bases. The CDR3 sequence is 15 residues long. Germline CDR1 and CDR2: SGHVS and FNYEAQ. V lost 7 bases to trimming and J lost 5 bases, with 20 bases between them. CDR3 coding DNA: TGTGCCAGCATCTCCCACGGAGGCCGTGGGGAGACCCAGTACTTC. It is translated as CASISHGGRGETQYF.

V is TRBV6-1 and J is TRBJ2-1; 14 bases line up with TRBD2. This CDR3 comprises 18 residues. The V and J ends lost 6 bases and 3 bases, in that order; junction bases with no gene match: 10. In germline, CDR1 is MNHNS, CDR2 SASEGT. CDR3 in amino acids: CASSRLAGGSQRYNEQFF. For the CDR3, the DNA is TGTGCCAGCAGCCGACTAGCGGGAGGGTCTCAGCGCTACAATGAGCAGTTCTTC.

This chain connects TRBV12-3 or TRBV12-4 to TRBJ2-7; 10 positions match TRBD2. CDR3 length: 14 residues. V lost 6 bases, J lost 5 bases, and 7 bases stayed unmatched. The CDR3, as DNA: TGTGCCAGCAGGGCTAGCGGGAGTAGGGACGAGCAGTACTTC. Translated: CASRASGSRDEQYF.

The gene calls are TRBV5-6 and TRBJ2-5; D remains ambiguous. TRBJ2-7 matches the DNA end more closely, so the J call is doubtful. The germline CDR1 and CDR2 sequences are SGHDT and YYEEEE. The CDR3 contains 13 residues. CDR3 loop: CASSLRPSGEQYF. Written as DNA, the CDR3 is TGTGCCAGCAGCTTGAGACCATCAGGCGAGCAGTACTTC.

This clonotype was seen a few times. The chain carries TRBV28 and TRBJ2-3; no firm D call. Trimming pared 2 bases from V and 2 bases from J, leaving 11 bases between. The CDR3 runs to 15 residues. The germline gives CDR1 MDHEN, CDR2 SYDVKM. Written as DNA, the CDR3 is TGTGCCAGCAGTTTAAACAAGCTCTACACAGATACGCAGTATTTT. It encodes CASSLNKLYTDTQYF.

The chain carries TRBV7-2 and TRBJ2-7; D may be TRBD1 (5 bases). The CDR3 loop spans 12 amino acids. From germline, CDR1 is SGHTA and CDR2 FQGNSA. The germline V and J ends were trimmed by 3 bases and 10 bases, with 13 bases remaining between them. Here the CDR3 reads CASSLDVGAQYF. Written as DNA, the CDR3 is TGTGCCAGCAGCTTGGACGTTGGGGCCCAGTACTTC. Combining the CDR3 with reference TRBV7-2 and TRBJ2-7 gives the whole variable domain GAGVSQSPSNKVTEKGKDVELRCDPISGHTALYWYRQSLGQGLEFLIYFQGNSAPDKSGLPSDRFSAERTGGSVSTLTIQRTQQEDSAVYLCASSLDVGAQYFGPGTRLTVT.

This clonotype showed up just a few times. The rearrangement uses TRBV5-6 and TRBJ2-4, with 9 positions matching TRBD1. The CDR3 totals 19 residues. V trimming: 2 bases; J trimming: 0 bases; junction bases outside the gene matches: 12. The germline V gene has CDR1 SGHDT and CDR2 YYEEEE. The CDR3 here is CASSFFGTGSSLAKNIQYF. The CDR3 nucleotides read TGTGCCAGCAGCTTTTTCGGGACAGGGAGTTCTCTAGCCAAAAACATTCAGTACTTC.

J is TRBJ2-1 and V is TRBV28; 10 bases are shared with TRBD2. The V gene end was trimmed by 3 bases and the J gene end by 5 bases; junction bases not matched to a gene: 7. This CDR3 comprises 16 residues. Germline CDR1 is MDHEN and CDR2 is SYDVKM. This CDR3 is CASSFNSGRSNNEQFF. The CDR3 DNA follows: TGTGCCAGCAGTTTTAATAGCGGGAGGAGCAACAATGAGCAGTTCTTC.

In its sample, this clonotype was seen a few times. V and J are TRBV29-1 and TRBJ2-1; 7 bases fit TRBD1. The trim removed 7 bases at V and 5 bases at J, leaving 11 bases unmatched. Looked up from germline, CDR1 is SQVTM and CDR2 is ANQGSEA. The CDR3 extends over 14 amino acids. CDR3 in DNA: TGCAGCGCCGACAGGGCGATGAGGAACAATGAGCAGTTCTTC. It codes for CSADRAMRNNEQFF.

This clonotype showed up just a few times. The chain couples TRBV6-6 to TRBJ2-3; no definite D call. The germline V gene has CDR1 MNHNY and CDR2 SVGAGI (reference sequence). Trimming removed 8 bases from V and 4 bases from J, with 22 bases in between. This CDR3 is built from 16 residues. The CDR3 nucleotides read TGTGCCAGCTCCCGCTCGGAAGCTCCCGCCGCAGATACGCAGTATTTT. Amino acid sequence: CASSRSEAPAADTQYF.

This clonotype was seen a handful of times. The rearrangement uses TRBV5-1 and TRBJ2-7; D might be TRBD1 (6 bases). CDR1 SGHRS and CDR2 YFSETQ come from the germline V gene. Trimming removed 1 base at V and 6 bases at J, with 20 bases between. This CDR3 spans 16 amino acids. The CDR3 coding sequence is TGCGCCAGCAGCTTGACCGCCGGGACACCCCGGTTCGAGCAGTACTTC. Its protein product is CASSLTAGTPRFEQYF.

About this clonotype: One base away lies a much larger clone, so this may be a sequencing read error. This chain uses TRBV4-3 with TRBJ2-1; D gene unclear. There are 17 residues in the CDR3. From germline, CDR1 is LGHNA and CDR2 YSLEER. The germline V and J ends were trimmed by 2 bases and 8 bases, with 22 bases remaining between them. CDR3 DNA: TGCGCCAGCAGCCAAAGACTCGCCAGTTTCGGAATCGATGAGCAGTTCTTC. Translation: CASSQRLASFGIDEQFF.

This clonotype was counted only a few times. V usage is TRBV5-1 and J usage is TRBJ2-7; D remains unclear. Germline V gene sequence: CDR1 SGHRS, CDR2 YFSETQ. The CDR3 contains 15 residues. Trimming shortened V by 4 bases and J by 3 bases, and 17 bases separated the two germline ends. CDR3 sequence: CASSRFGWGNYEQYF. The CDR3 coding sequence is TGCGCCAGCAGCAGGTTTGGCTGGGGTAACTACGAGCAGTACTTC.

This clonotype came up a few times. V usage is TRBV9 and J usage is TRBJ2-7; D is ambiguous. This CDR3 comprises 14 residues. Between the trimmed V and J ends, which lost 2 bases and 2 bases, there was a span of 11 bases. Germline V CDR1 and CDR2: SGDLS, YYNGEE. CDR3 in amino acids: CASSVAQRPYEQYF. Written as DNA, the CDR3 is TGTGCCAGCAGCGTGGCCCAAAGACCCTACGAGCAGTACTTC. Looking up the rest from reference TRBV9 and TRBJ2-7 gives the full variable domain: DSGVTQTPKHLITATGQRVTLRCSPRSGDLSVYWYQQSLDQGLQFLIQYYNGEERAKGNILERFSAQQFPDLHSELNLSSLELGDSALYFCASSVAQRPYEQYFGPGTRLTVT.

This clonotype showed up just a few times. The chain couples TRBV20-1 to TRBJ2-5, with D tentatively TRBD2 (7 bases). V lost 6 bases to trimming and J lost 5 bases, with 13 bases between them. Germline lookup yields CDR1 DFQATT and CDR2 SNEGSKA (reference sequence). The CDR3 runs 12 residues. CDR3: CSAYGGRETQYF. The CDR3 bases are TGCAGTGCCTACGGGGGGCGGGAGACCCAGTACTTC.